This T cell receptor (beta chain) was obtained from a study of cytomegalovirus exposure and HLA in healthy donors. Study-wide findings and caveats: Later examination showed HLA-associated TCR beta chains had greater clonal expansion than equally common others. Some V segments, including TRBV6-2 and TRBV6-3, were excluded as indistinguishable.

Notes on this clone: Antigen: not known.

60 Vbeta and 13 Jbeta primers were used in PCR. Using immunoSEQ multiplex PCR, the repertoire was profiled, and TCRdb retains in-frame clones only, with some absent. Among approximately 140,000 clones listed, 60% to 80% were seen once. The CDR3 totals 12 residues. Trimming removed 3 bases from V and 4 bases from J, with 7 bases in between. Germline V CDR1 and CDR2: SGDLS, YYNGEE. The chain recombines TRBV9 with TRBJ1-2; D is ambiguous. Specimen: PBMCs. The receptor's source is a male donor in good health and CMV-seronegative. The CDR3 here is CASSGILYGYTF. CDR3 coding DNA: TGTGCCAGCAGCGGCATACTCTATGGCTACACCTTC. The variable domain in full, completed from reference TRBV9 and TRBJ1-2, reads DSGVTQTPKHLITATGQRVTLRCSPRSGDLSVYWYQQSLDQGLQFLIQYYNGEERAKGNILERFSAQQFPDLHSELNLSSLELGDSALYFCASSGILYGYTFGSGTRLTVV.